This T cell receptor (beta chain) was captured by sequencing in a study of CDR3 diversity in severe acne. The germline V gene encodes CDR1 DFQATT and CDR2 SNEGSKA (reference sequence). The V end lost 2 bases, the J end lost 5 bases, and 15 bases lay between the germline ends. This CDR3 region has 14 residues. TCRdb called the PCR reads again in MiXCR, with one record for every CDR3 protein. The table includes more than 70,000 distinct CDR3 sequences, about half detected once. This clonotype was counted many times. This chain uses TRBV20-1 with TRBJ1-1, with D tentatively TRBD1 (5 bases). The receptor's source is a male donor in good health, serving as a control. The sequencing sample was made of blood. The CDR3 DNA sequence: TGCAGTGCTAGACCCCCCCCGGGGGGAACTGAAGCTTTCTTT. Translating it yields CSARPPPGGTEAFF.